Each of the 21 T cell receptor beta chains below was sequenced from the same sample in a study of T-cell reconstitution after alpha-beta-depleted transplantation in children. During its preparation, the TCRbeta library received unique molecular identifiers. TCRdb reprocessed the PCR reads via MiXCR and lists one record per CDR3 protein. The profile covers about 420,000 distinct CDR3 sequences, with 16% appearing a single time and around 30% taken by the ten largest. Material: PBMCs, mostly from graft donor cells, obtained 360 days after TCRalphabeta/CD19-depleted stem cell transplant. The receptors stem from a boy in the first two years of life who had a stem cell transplant for Wiskott-Aldrich syndrome, so the T cells may come from the graft donor.

Many counts were recorded for this clonotype. This chain links TRBV3-1 with TRBJ2-7; D is possibly TRBD2 (5 bases). CDR3 size: 13 residues. With 2 bases removed from V and 0 bases from J, the gap between germline ends came to 5 bases. Germline CDR1 reads LGHDT; CDR2 reads YNNKEL (reference sequence). CDR3 amino acids: CASSQLASYEQYF. The CDR3 nucleotides read TGTGCCAGCAGCCAACTAGCCTCCTACGAGCAGTACTTC.

The chain couples TRBV10-1 to TRBJ2-1; D possibly corresponds to TRBD2 (6 bases). The germline V gene encodes CDR1 WNHNN and CDR2 SYGVQD (reference sequence). Trimming took off 3 bases at V and 8 bases at J, with 11 bases between the two ends. The length of the CDR3 is 13 residues. As DNA, the CDR3 is TGCGCCAGCAGTGAAGGGAGGAAGGATGAGCAGTTCTTC. Protein sequence: CASSEGRKDEQFF.

In nucleotides, the CDR3 is TGTGCCAGCAGCCAATCCCTTACCTACGAGCAGTACTTC. It yields the protein CASSQSLTYEQYF. The chain is built from TRBV3-1 and TRBJ2-7, with D uncertain. The ends were cut back, 2 bases at V and 2 bases at J, with 7 bases in the middle. The CDR3 is 13 amino acids. Germline CDR1 reads LGHDT; CDR2 reads YNNKEL (reference sequence).

The V gene is TRBV5-1, the J gene TRBJ2-1, with 10 bases matching TRBD1. Germline CDR1 SGHRS, CDR2 YFSETQ. V lost 2 bases, J lost 9 bases, and 8 bases stayed unmatched. The CDR3 totals 15 residues. Here the CDR3 DNA reads TGCGCCAGCAGCTTCCGGACAGGGGGACTGAGTGAGCAGTTCTTC. Its protein product is CASSFRTGGLSEQFF.

The CDR3 region has the DNA TGCGCCAGCAGCCTACAGGGGGAGGAAAACATTCAGTACTTC. Protein product: CASSLQGEENIQYF. The J gene is TRBJ2-4, the V gene TRBV5-1; 8 nucleotides line up with TRBD1. The length of the CDR3 is 14 residues. V shed 4 bases, J shed 5 bases, and the junction held 5 bases outside the gene matches. Germline CDR1 SGHRS, CDR2 YFSETQ.

This clonotype was picked up a small number of times. The rearrangement links TRBV5-1 to TRBJ2-7; the D is unclear. The CDR3 has 12 residues. From germline, CDR1 is SGHRS and CDR2 YFSETQ. Trimming left V 3 bases short and J 5 bases short, with 9 bases between. The CDR3 loop is CASSSPRDEQYF. CDR3 nucleotides: TGCGCCAGCAGCTCCCCTAGGGACGAGCAGTACTTC.

This clonotype was seen only a few times. This could be a read error, since a much larger clone is one nucleotide away. The rearrangement uses TRBV7-2 and TRBJ1-2; the match to TRBD1 covers 7 bases. The CDR3 loop spans 13 amino acids. Trimming removed 5 bases from V and 2 bases from J; junction bases left unmatched: 2. Germline lookup yields CDR1 SGHTA and CDR2 FQGNSA. The CDR3 loop reads CASSTGQNYGYTF. The CDR3 DNA reads as TGTGCCAGCAGCACGGGACAGAACTATGGCTACACCTTC. Full variable domain (missing parts from reference TRBV7-2 and TRBJ1-2): GAGVSQSPSNKVTEKGKDVELRCDPISGHTALYWYRQSLGQGLEFLIYFQGNSAPDKSGLPSDRFSAERTGGSVSTLTIQRTQQEDSAVYLCASSTGQNYGYTFGSGTRLTVV.

This chain uses TRBV20-1 with TRBJ2-3; D gene uncertain. V was clipped by 2 bases and J by 2 bases, with 8 bases between them. The V gene's germline CDR1 is DFQATT and CDR2 SNEGSKA (reference sequence). The length of the CDR3 is 13 residues. The CDR3 DNA sequence: TGCAGTGCTAGACGTGGGCTCACAGATACGCAGTATTTT. Protein: CSARRGLTDTQYF.

This chain connects TRBV11-2 to TRBJ1-3; the D is unclear. Germline V gene lookup returns CDR1 SGHAT and CDR2 FQNNGV. V lost 5 bases and J 7 bases, leaving 6 bases between the germline ends. This CDR3 region has 11 residues. CDR3 sequence reads: CASSPSNTIYF. The CDR3 DNA follows: TGTGCCAGCAGCCCAAGCAACACCATATATTTT.

V is TRBV29-1 and J is TRBJ1-1, with 8 bases lining up with TRBD1. J lost 7 bases, V lost 6 bases, and 7 bases had no gene match. Germline values: CDR1 SQVTM, CDR2 ANQGSEA. The CDR3 extends over 12 amino acids. The CDR3 is CSVSGTGLEAFF. Here the CDR3 DNA reads TGCAGCGTATCCGGGACAGGACTTGAAGCTTTCTTT. The full variable domain, rest sourced from reference TRBV29-1 and TRBJ1-1, is SAVISQKPSRDICQRGTSLTIQCQVDSQVTMMFWYRQQPGQSLTLIATANQGSEATYESGFVIDKFPISRPNLTFSTLTVSNMSPEDSSIYLCSVSGTGLEAFFGQGTRLTVV.

The chain employs TRBV10-3 and TRBJ2-1; D is perhaps TRBD2 (6 bases). The CDR3 is made up of 13 amino acids. Germline lookup yields CDR1 ENHRY and CDR2 SYGVKD. V was pared by 6 bases and J by 9 bases, with 15 bases between. The DNA for the CDR3 is TGTGCCATCAGGCACCTTAGGAGGGGTGAGCAGTTCTTC. Protein: CAIRHLRRGEQFF.

The chain has TRBV5-1 and TRBJ2-2; D is perhaps TRBD2 (5 bases). Germline-derived CDR1 and CDR2 are SGHRS and YFSETQ. V was cut by 4 bases and J by 6 bases, with 16 bases left in between. The CDR3 length is 15 residues. As DNA, the CDR3 is TGCGCCAGCAGCCCGGCTAGCTTCGGGCCCGGGGAGCTGTTTTTT. Translated: CASSPASFGPGELFF. The variable domain in full, completed from reference TRBV5-1 and TRBJ2-2, reads KAGVTQTPRYLIKTRGQQVTLSCSPISGHRSVSWYQQTPGQGLQFLFEYFSETQRNKGNFPGRFSGRQFSNSRSEMNVSTLELGDSALYLCASSPASFGPGELFFGEGSRLTVL.

This clonotype was found a few times. This rearrangement joins TRBV15 to TRBJ2-5; no definite D call. The V gene lost 1 base and the J gene lost 4 bases, with 7 bases spanning the gap. This CDR3 has 13 amino acids. The germline CDR1 and CDR2 sequences are LNHNV and YYDKDF (reference sequence). The CDR3 region is CATSRVPGETQYF. In DNA form, the CDR3 reads TGTGCCACCAGCAGAGTACCGGGAGAGACCCAGTACTTC.

The V and J genes are TRBV12-3 or TRBV12-4 and TRBJ2-1; a possible D gene is TRBD1 (5 bases). The CDR3 is 14 residues long. The V and J ends lost 6 bases and 4 bases respectively, with 13 bases between them. The CDR3 nucleotides read TGTGCCAGCAGGGACAAACCATCATACAATGAGCAGTTCTTC. Translation: CASRDKPSYNEQFF.

J is TRBJ2-7 and V is TRBV18; 7 bases agree with TRBD1. Germline CDR1 KGHSH, CDR2 LQKENI. The CDR3 consists of 14 residues. The V and J ends lost 4 bases and 0 bases, in that order; junction bases with no gene match: 3. This CDR3 reads CASSLQGFSYEQYF. For the CDR3, the DNA is TGTGCCAGCTCACTACAGGGGTTCTCCTACGAGCAGTACTTC.

Many counts were recorded for this clonotype. The chain joins TRBV3-1 to TRBJ2-5; TRBD2 agrees at 7 bases. The germline gives CDR1 LGHDT, CDR2 YNNKEL (reference sequence). CDR3 length: 13 amino acids. V trimming: 8 bases; J trimming: 2 bases; junction bases outside the gene matches: 5. This CDR3 reads CASLAVHQETQYF. CDR3 nucleotide sequence: TGTGCCAGCCTAGCGGTCCATCAAGAGACCCAGTACTTC.

CDR3 loop: CASSHRTRAPYNEQFF. The DNA for the CDR3 is TGTGCCAGCAGTCACCGGACTAGAGCGCCCTACAATGAGCAGTTCTTC. The chain is built from TRBV12-3 or TRBV12-4 and TRBJ2-1; 7 nucleotides line up with TRBD2. This CDR3 spans 16 amino acids. V gave up 5 bases and J gave up 2 bases; unmatched junction bases: 9.

This clonotype was observed a few times. This chain joins TRBV10-3 and TRBJ2-2; D possibly matches TRBD1 or TRBD2 (5 bases each). V was shortened by 8 bases and J by 0 bases, with 13 bases between the two germline ends. Germline CDR1 reads ENHRY; CDR2 reads SYGVKD. The CDR3 has 15 amino acids. The CDR3: CAIGAGRTNTGELFF. The CDR3 DNA is TGTGCCATCGGTGCAGGGAGAACGAACACCGGGGAGCTGTTTTTT.

This clonotype came up a few times. This chain links TRBV24-1 with TRBJ2-5; D remains unclear. The CDR3 has 13 amino acids. CDR1 and CDR2 from the germline V gene are KGHDR and SFDVKD. V shed 0 bases and J shed 5 bases, with 6 bases lying between them. DNA for the CDR3: TGTGCCACCAGTGATTTGCATGGGGAGACCCAGTACTTC. As protein: CATSDLHGETQYF.

This clonotype was seen a few times. This sequence joins TRBV27 and TRBJ2-1; D may match TRBD1 or TRBD2 (5 bases each). The V end was cut by 4 bases, the J end by 15 bases, with 19 bases between. CDR3 size: 13 residues. Germline assignment: CDR1 MNHEY and CDR2 SMNVEV (reference sequence). Here the CDR3 DNA reads TGTGCCAGCAGTTGGGAAGGGGACGCCTTTCTGTTCTTC. Protein product: CASSWEGDAFLFF.

This clonotype was detected a few times. The rearrangement joins TRBV25-1 to TRBJ1-1, with 11 bases matching TRBD1. V lost 4 bases, J lost 0 bases, and 4 bases stayed unmatched. The length of the CDR3 is 16 residues. CDR1 MGHDK and CDR2 SYGVNS come from the germline V gene. The CDR3 loop is CASSADRGPMNTEAFF. The CDR3 nucleotides read TGTGCCAGCAGTGCGGACAGGGGGCCTATGAACACTGAAGCTTTCTTT.